This TCR beta chain comes out of a study of identical twins. This clonotype was seen repeatedly, ten times or more. TCRdb re-called the 5' RACE reads through MiXCR, storing one row per CDR3 protein. This table holds hundreds of thousands of distinct CDR3 sequences, about 20% found once. The CDR3 runs to 14 residues. Germline lookup yields CDR1 LGHNA and CDR2 YSLEER. V was cut by 1 base and J by 6 bases, with 10 bases left in between. The donors were all healthy and Caucasian. These records were also assigned to another study, of T cells expressing NK-cell markers. Per that study: Researchers report these clonotypes also headed the CD3+CD56-NKG2C+ fraction in a handful of donors. Unclear, still, was the HCMV specificity of the expanded NKG2C+ T cell clones.

The TCR originated in a woman under 30 in good health. The sequencing sample was made of PBMCs. The J gene is TRBJ2-1, the V gene TRBV4-3; D call uncertain. The CDR3 DNA reads TGCGCCAGCAGCCAAGTAATCAGCCCCAATGAGCAGTTCTTC. This gives the protein CASSQVISPNEQFF.